Listed below are T cell receptor beta chains from one sample, sequenced in a study of control samples from healthy donors and cancer patients. Repertoires were generated with immunoSEQ multiplex PCR, while TCRdb's copy carries only in-frame clones and drops some. The sample contains about 130,000 clones, around 93% of which appear only once. Specimen: blood. These receptors were taken from a woman between 50 and 59 years old in good health. Each CDR3 is given with its conserved first and last residue. Fields, in order: clone size, J gene, V gene, D gene, CDR3 protein, CDR3 DNA. D genes are given only for firm matches. Expanded clones are given a class, and other clones once, few, many or no size at all.

NA	TRBJ2-1	TRBV3-1/TRBV3-2	NA	CASSLSGYNEQFF	TGTGCCAGCAGCCTTAGCGGTTACAATGAGCAGTTCTTC
NA	TRBJ2-7	TRBV7-6	TRBD1	CASSKETGSSYEQYF	TGTGCCAGCAGTAAAGAGACAGGGAGCTCCTACGAGCAGTACTTC
NA	TRBJ1-2	TRBV5-1	NA	CASSGEAATYGYTF	TGCGCCAGCAGCGGGGAGGCTGCTACCTATGGCTACACCTTC
NA	TRBJ2-5	TRBV10-1	NA	CASSARGELGETQYF	TGCGCCAGCAGTGCAAGGGGGGAATTGGGAGAGACCCAGTACTTC
NA	TRBJ2-6	TRBV19	NA	CASIPTSGANVLTF	TGTGCCAGTATCCCCACCTCTGGGGCCAACGTCCTGACTTTC
NA	TRBJ2-7	TRBV6-5	TRBD1	CASTGGQDLYEQYF	TGTGCCAGCACCGGGGGACAGGACCTCTACGAGCAGTACTTC
NA	TRBJ1-1	TRBV4-1	TRBD1	CASSRGQGGYNTEAFF	TGCGCCAGCAGCCGCGGACAGGGCGGGTATAACACTGAAGCTTTCTTT
NA	TRBJ2-3	TRBV3-1/TRBV3-2	TRBD2	CASRPGTSGSHQYF	TGTGCCAGCAGACCCGGGACTAGCGGATCCCACCAGTATTTT
NA	TRBJ2-2	TRBV7-9	NA	CATREVTGELFF	TGTGCCACTAGGGAGGTGACCGGGGAGCTGTTTTTT
NA	TRBJ1-2	TRBV3-1/TRBV3-2	NA	CASSSGTIGYGYTF	TGTGCCAGCAGCTCGGGGACAATCGGCTATGGCTACACCTTC
NA	TRBJ2-7	TRBV27	NA	CASRPPRGAAYEQYF	TGTGCCAGCAGGCCGCCCCGGGGGGCCGCCTACGAGCAGTACTTC
NA	TRBJ2-7	TRBV3-1/TRBV3-2	NA	CASSQEGGYEQYF	TGTGCCAGCAGCCAAGAGGGGGGCTACGAGCAGTACTTC
NA	TRBJ1-4	TRBV4-1	NA	CASSQAPRTPKKLFF	TGCGCCAGCAGCCAAGCCCCCCGGACACCAAAAAAACTGTTTTTT
NA	TRBJ1-4	TRBV7-9	TRBD1	CASSNTGVAGKLFF	TGTGCCAGCAGCAACACAGGGGTAGCGGGAAAACTGTTTTTT
NA	TRBJ1-1	TRBV19	NA	CASKDTHEAFF	TGTGCCAGCAAAGACACGCATGAAGCTTTCTTT
NA	TRBJ2-1	TRBV24-1	NA	CATSDYYQDDNEQFF	TGTGCCACCAGTGATTACTACCAGGATGACAATGAGCAGTTCTTC
NA	TRBJ1-5	TRBV3-1/TRBV3-2	NA	CASSLLAHWGGGRLGQPQHF	TGTGCCAGCAGCCTCCTCGCGCATTGGGGTGGGGGGCGCTTAGGTCAGCCCCAGCATTTT
NA	TRBJ2-5	TRBV18	NA	CASSPPNGEETQYF	TGTGCCAGCTCACCACCGAACGGGGAAGAGACCCAGTACTTC
NA	TRBJ1-2	TRBV28	NA	CASSSTWLGGYTF	TGTGCCAGCAGTTCCACGTGGTTGGGGGGCTACACCTTC
NA	TRBJ2-4	TRBV3-1/TRBV3-2	NA	CASSQDGAGLAKNIQYF	TGTGCCAGCAGCCAAGATGGGGCAGGGCTAGCCAAAAACATTCAGTACTTC
NA	TRBJ1-1	TRBV27	NA	CASSFGRQMNTEAFF	TGTGCCAGCAGTTTTGGGCGTCAAATGAACACTGAAGCTTTCTTT
NA	TRBJ2-5	TRBV5-6	TRBD2	CATLTRGVGETQYF	TGTGCCACCCTGACCCGGGGGGTGGGAGAGACCCAGTACTTC
NA	TRBJ1-2	TRBV2	NA	CASGPPQTGYGYTF	TGTGCCAGCGGTCCCCCCCAGACAGGATATGGCTACACCTTC
once	TRBJ1-1	TRBV5-1	NA	CASTGPSYTEAFF	TGCGCCAGCACGGGACCGTCTTACACTGAAGCTTTCTTT
NA	TRBJ2-3	TRBV10-1	NA	CASSGAPGLGTDTQYF	TGCGCCAGCAGTGGGGCTCCGGGTCTGGGAACAGATACGCAGTATTTT
NA	TRBJ2-2	TRBV10-3	NA	CAIGGTGELFF	TGTGCCATCGGGGGGACCGGGGAGCTGTTTTTT
NA	TRBJ2-1	TRBV2	NA	CASAIRGDNEQFF	TGTGCCAGCGCCATTAGAGGGGACAATGAGCAGTTCTTC
NA	TRBJ2-1	TRBV28	NA	CASSFGGAYNEQFF	TGTGCCAGCAGTTTCGGTGGGGCCTACAATGAGCAGTTCTTC
NA	TRBJ2-1	TRBV30	NA	CAWTPGPYNEQFF	TGTGCCTGGACCCCGGGCCCCTACAATGAGCAGTTCTTC
NA	TRBJ2-3	TRBV20-1	NA	CSAPFPDTQYF	TGCAGTGCTCCCTTCCCAGATACGCAGTATTTT
NA	TRBJ1-6	TRBV6-5	NA	CASRELGYNSPLHF	TGTGCCAGCAGGGAGCTGGGGTATAATTCACCCCTCCACTTT
NA	TRBJ2-1	TRBV9	TRBD2	CASSVVRLADRATEQFF	TGTGCCAGCAGCGTAGTTAGACTAGCGGACCGTGCGACTGAGCAGTTCTTC
NA	TRBJ1-1	TRBV23-1	NA	CASSQSGSTEAFF	TGCGCCAGCAGTCAATCCGGCTCCACTGAAGCTTTCTTT
NA	TRBJ1-2	TRBV14	NA	CASSQDYNYGYTF	TGTGCCAGCAGCCAAGATTATAACTATGGCTACACCTTC
few	TRBJ1-1	TRBV27	NA	CASSSRSTRNTEAFF	TGTGCCAGCAGTTCTAGGAGTACCAGGAACACTGAAGCTTTCTTT
NA	TRBJ2-1	TRBV14	TRBD2	CASRASGRASGDEQFF	TGTGCCAGCAGAGCAAGCGGGAGGGCTTCGGGGGATGAGCAGTTCTTC
once	TRBJ1-2	TRBV7-2	TRBD1	CASSLGARDSNGYTF	TGTGCCAGCAGCTTAGGGGCCAGGGACAGTAATGGCTACACCTTC
NA	TRBJ1-4	TRBV2	TRBD1	CASSRDSEGEKLFF	TGTGCCAGCAGCAGGGACAGTGAAGGTGAAAAACTGTTTTTT